The 14 T cell receptor beta chains reported below all come from one sample, sequenced in a study of T cell repertoires in cytomegalovirus infection. TCRdb itself ran the reads through MiXCR, one entry per CDR3 protein. Of about 110,000 distinct CDR3 sequences listed, roughly 39% are singletons. Their specific antigens are unknown. Sequencing used CD8+ T cells from cultured PBMCs, obtained from culture after CMV antigen stimulation. All receptors derive from a human donor in good health (CMV status not recorded). Some clones in this sample may be carry-over from other donors' samples.

This clonotype was recorded many times. The chain couples TRBV19 to TRBJ1-2; TRBD1 matches 7 bases. The germline CDR1 and CDR2 sequences are LNHDA and SQIVND (reference sequence). This CDR3 has 16 amino acids. V was clipped by 1 base and J by 6 bases; unmatched bases: 11. CDR3 sequence (DNA): TGTGCCAGTAGTATAGGTCCGTCGACAGGGATTGATGGCTACACCTTC. This encodes CASSIGPSTGIDGYTF. The whole variable domain, filled in from reference TRBV19 and TRBJ1-2, reads DGGITQSPKYLFRKEGQNVTLSCEQNLNHDAMYWYRQDPGQGLRLIYYSQIVNDFQKGDIAEGYSVSREKKESFPLTVTSAQKNPTAFYLCASSIGPSTGIDGYTFGSGTRLTVV.

The chain is built from TRBV19 and TRBJ1-1; D not certain. The CDR3 sequence is 14 residues long. V was trimmed by 3 bases and J by 1 base, leaving 9 bases between them. Germline CDR1 reads LNHDA; CDR2 reads SQIVND (reference sequence). In nucleotides, the CDR3 is TGTGCCAGTAGTATTTGGGGATCGAACACTGAAGCTTTCTTT. It encodes CASSIWGSNTEAFF.

This chain joins TRBV5-6 and TRBJ1-3; D gene unclear. Germline lookup yields CDR1 SGHDT and CDR2 YYEEEE. This CDR3 comprises 16 residues. The V gene lost 4 bases and the J gene lost 0 bases, with 14 bases spanning the gap. CDR3 coding DNA: TGTGCCAGCAGCCAGGTGGGCGGAACCTCTGGAAACACCATATATTTT. It codes for CASSQVGGTSGNTIYF.

The chain joins TRBV28 to TRBJ1-2; D may be TRBD1 (5 bases). The CDR3 extends over 18 amino acids. The germline gives CDR1 MDHEN, CDR2 SYDVKM. Deletions cut 6 bases from V and 4 bases from J, with 27 bases between. CDR3: CASSGGWELSGGGYGYTF. The CDR3 nucleotides are TGTGCCAGCAGCGGGGGGTGGGAGTTATCCGGAGGTGGCTATGGCTACACCTTC.

This clonotype has only a few counts. The DNA for the CDR3 is TGTGCCAGCAGTTCCCATTGGTCGGGACACCCGCATGGCTACACCTTC. Residues: CASSSHWSGHPHGYTF. The chain employs TRBV27 and TRBJ1-2, with D tentatively TRBD1 (6 bases). Germline lookup yields CDR1 MNHEY and CDR2 SMNVEV (reference sequence). V shed 4 bases and J shed 6 bases, with 21 bases lying between them. The CDR3 covers 16 residues.

This clonotype was found a few times. This rearrangement joins TRBV7-9 to TRBJ1-4; D unresolved. Germline CDR1 SEHNR, CDR2 FQNEAQ (reference sequence). The V end lost 5 bases, the J end lost 7 bases, and 17 bases lay between the germline ends. This CDR3 is built from 15 residues. CDR3 in DNA: TGTGCCAGCAGCCCCGGACCCCCGGAAATTGAAAAACTGTTTTTT. Its translation: CASSPGPPEIEKLFF.

This chain connects TRBV20-1 to TRBJ1-2; a possible D gene is TRBD1 (5 bases). CDR1 is DFQATT, CDR2 SNEGSKA, per germline (reference sequence). The CDR3 has 16 residues. Trimming took off 5 bases at V and 4 bases at J, with 23 bases between the two ends. CDR3 in amino acids: CSAQLMGPSSGYGYTF. Written as DNA, the CDR3 is TGCAGTGCTCAGCTTATGGGGCCATCCAGTGGCTATGGCTACACCTTC.

The table lists this clonotype with a few counts. The V gene is TRBV7-2, the J gene TRBJ2-3; 8 nucleotides match TRBD2. The J segment lost 5 bases and the V segment lost 5 bases, leaving 15 bases of the junction unmatched. CDR3 length: 17 residues. Germline CDR1 reads SGHTA; CDR2 reads FQGNSA. CDR3 sequence (DNA): TGTGCCAGCAGCCAAACCCCCATTCGGGGGGGGGTAGATACGCAGTATTTT. As protein: CASSQTPIRGGVDTQYF.

A few counts support this clonotype. This rearrangement joins TRBV6-8 to TRBJ2-7; D gene ambiguous. The CDR3 loop spans 11 amino acids. Between the trimmed V and J ends, which lost 6 bases and 6 bases, there was a span of 9 bases. Germline CDR1 reads MNHGY; CDR2 reads SAAAGT. The CDR3 sequence is CASSSSVEQYF. CDR3 DNA sequence: TGTGCCAGCAGCTCCAGTGTCGAGCAGTACTTC.

This clonotype showed up just a few times. V and J are TRBV5-6 and TRBJ2-2; D may be TRBD1 (6 bases). Germline V gene lookup returns CDR1 SGHDT and CDR2 YYEEEE. The germline V and J ends were trimmed by 0 bases and 3 bases, with 12 bases remaining between them. The CDR3 has 16 residues. The CDR3 bases are TGTGCCAGCAGCTTGGCCGAGTCAGGGGACACCGGGGAGCTGTTTTTT. This gives the protein CASSLAESGDTGELFF.

This chain links TRBV7-9 with TRBJ1-5; 8 nucleotides line up with TRBD1. CDR1 is SEHNR and CDR2 is FQNEAQ in the germline V gene (reference sequence). V lost 1 base to trimming and J lost 3 bases; unmatched junction nucleotides: 8. The CDR3 spans 17 residues. The CDR3 coding sequence is TGTGCCAGCAGCTTAGTGGTGGGGACAGGTATCAATCAGCCCCAGCATTTT. This encodes CASSLVVGTGINQPQHF. The full variable domain, with the rest looked up from reference TRBV7-9 and TRBJ1-5, is DTGVSQNPRHKITKRGQNVTFRCDPISEHNRLYWYRQTLGQGPEFLTYFQNEAQLEKSRLLSDRFSAERPKGSFSTLEIQRTEQGDSAMYLCASSLVVGTGINQPQHFGDGTRLSIL.

This clonotype has just one count. The chain combines TRBV12-3 or TRBV12-4 with TRBJ2-1; TRBD2 aligns across 10 bases. Losses at the gene ends were 6 bases for V and 10 bases for J; bases not matched to a gene: 12. There are 15 residues in the CDR3. The CDR3 here is CASRATSGALEEQFF. The CDR3 nucleotides are TGTGCCAGCAGGGCTACTAGCGGGGCCCTGGAAGAGCAGTTCTTC.

There are a few counts of this clonotype. This chain joins TRBV7-6 and TRBJ2-2; possibly TRBD1 for D (7 bases). The CDR3 runs 15 residues. V lost 5 bases and J 2 bases, leaving 12 bases between the germline ends. Germline V gives CDR1 SGHVS, CDR2 FNYEAQ. The CDR3 coding sequence is TGTGCCAGCAGCCCAGGGGGGATAAACACCGGGGAGCTGTTTTTT. Encoded protein: CASSPGGINTGELFF.

This clonotype was picked up a small number of times. The CDR3 nucleotides read TGTGCCAGTGGGGGATGGATAGATACGCAGTATTTT. Its protein product is CASGGWIDTQYF. The chain joins TRBV19 to TRBJ2-3; D might be TRBD1 or TRBD2, each matching 5 bases. Trimming removed 8 bases at V and 5 bases at J, with 11 bases between. This CDR3 contains 12 residues. Germline values: CDR1 LNHDA, CDR2 SQIVND (reference sequence).